The 7 T cell receptor beta chains in this list originate from one sample, sequenced in a study of response to subunit inactivated influenza vaccine. TCRdb re-analysed the RT-PCR reads in MiXCR, keeping a single row per CDR3 protein. The data hold around 750,000 distinct CDR3 sequences, with 21% observed a single time. Material: PBMCs from blood, obtained approximately 5 days after vaccination. Receptor source: a man aged 45 to 65 who received an inactivated influenza vaccine.

This clonotype showed up many times. The rearrangement uses TRBV7-2 and TRBJ2-5; 9 nucleotides align to TRBD1. The germline V gene has CDR1 SGHTA and CDR2 FQGNSA. This CDR3 comprises 15 residues. V shed 3 bases and J 5 bases; nucleotides not matched to a gene: 7. The chain's CDR3 is CASSLNRGQVETQYF. Written as DNA, the CDR3 is TGTGCCAGCAGCTTGAACAGGGGGCAGGTGGAGACCCAGTACTTC.

This clonotype has just a few counts. The chain is built from TRBV9 and TRBJ2-7, with 8 bases identical to TRBD2. V was pared by 4 bases and J by 0 bases, with 18 bases of the junction left unmatched. CDR3 size: 19 residues. Germline-derived CDR1 and CDR2 are SGDLS and YYNGEE. CDR3: CASSPDGTRKSQGSYEQYF. The CDR3 coding sequence is TGTGCCAGCAGCCCGGACGGGACTAGAAAAAGCCAGGGCTCCTACGAGCAGTACTTC.

This clonotype was recorded only once. This sequence joins TRBV4-1 and TRBJ2-5, with TRBD2 as a possible D gene (6 bases). The CDR3 has 14 residues. V was pared by 1 base and J by 5 bases, with 11 bases between. The germline gives CDR1 MGHRA, CDR2 YSYEKL. The CDR3 loop is CASSQGLAYETQYF. The CDR3 DNA is TGCGCCAGCAGCCAAGGGCTAGCGTATGAGACCCAGTACTTC.

This clonotype showed up just a few times. The rearrangement uses TRBV6-5 and TRBJ2-3, with 11 positions matching TRBD2. Per the germline V gene, CDR1 is MNHEY and CDR2 is SVGAGI. The CDR3 spans 14 residues. After removal of 6 bases from V and 5 bases from J, the junction contained 4 bases not matched to a gene. The CDR3 spells CASRLAGGIDTQYF. The CDR3 DNA is TGTGCCAGCAGATTAGCGGGAGGGATAGATACGCAGTATTTT.

The table lists this clonotype with a few counts. For the CDR3, the DNA is TGTGCCAGCAGCAAACCCCCCAGAACTAACTATGGCTACACCTTC. Translated, it gives CASSKPPRTNYGYTF. The chain is built from TRBV21-1 and TRBJ1-2; the table's D call, TRBD1, has no DNA check behind it. TRBV21-1 is termed a pseudogene. The CDR3 spans 15 residues.

V and J are TRBV4-2 and TRBJ1-1; no reliable D call. This CDR3 spans 15 amino acids. CDR1 and CDR2 (germline): LGHNA, YNFKEQ. Trimming left V 0 bases short and J 10 bases short, with 18 bases between. This CDR3 reads CASSQDQEGNLGAFF. CDR3 DNA: TGTGCCAGCAGCCAAGATCAGGAGGGTAATCTTGGAGCTTTCTTT.

The rearrangement joins TRBV20-1 to TRBJ2-5; D possibly matches TRBD1 or TRBD2 (5 bases each). V dropped 1 base and J dropped 2 bases, with 11 bases sitting between them. Germline-derived CDR1 and CDR2 are DFQATT and SNEGSKA (reference sequence). The CDR3 is 14 amino acids. In nucleotides, the CDR3 is TGCAGTGCTAGAGCGGGACCGAGTCAAGAGACCCAGTACTTC. It is translated as CSARAGPSQETQYF.